This record covers a single TCR beta chain. This clone occurred a few times. Its antigen target is currently unknown. Per-base qualities were not stored, and no clone one base away is much larger. In the paper's terms, the time point label means: baseline before first vaccination. Vaccinee samples came from UK trials COV001 and COV002, including a single-blind randomized controlled phase 2/3 trial of AZD1222 (ChAdOx1 nCoV-19) in healthy adults. For TCRbeta chain sequencing, PBMC samples were collected from trial participants at day 0 and at day 28 after the second dose. The CDR3 regions of human TCRbeta chains were analyzed by immunosequencing. The paper's processing steps were these. TCRs in the repertoires were matched against a reference library of SARS-CoV-2-specific TCRs that had been generated with the MIRA antigen-specificity platform. Breadth meant the fraction of unique TCRs that were SARS-CoV-2-associated, whereas depth meant the fraction of total T cells that were SARS-CoV-2-associated. Each spike-specific TCR was assigned to its reactive spike region and to a CD4 or CD8 class using the MIRA data. Log10-transformed breadth and depth values were compared by one-way ANOVA with Sidak's multiple comparisons tests. TCRdb re-hosts the immuneACCESS table, in-frame sequences only. Its copies lack some clones; in the studies checked, an unresolved V gene accounts for under half of them, and the cause for the rest is not known. That table is the source of V, J and clone size, and D and trimming were worked out from the DNA. This sample comprises about 140,000 clones, 84% of them detected only once. About 4% of the sample is taken by the ten largest.

The source of the sample is a study of T cell responses to AZD1222 COVID-19 vaccine (dated by TCRdb to 2020 to 2023). As for the study more broadly: AZD1222 recipients given second doses at about 4 weeks or at about 12 weeks were pooled, since spike-specific TCR depth and breadth were not found to differ between the two schedules. TCR sequencing was performed for 233 trial participants, of whom around 210 were given two doses of AZD1222 and roughly 25 were given two doses of MenACWY control vaccine. Trial participants were enrolled by age into subgroups of 18-55, 56-69 and 70-plus years, and around 140, 26 and 57 TCR-sequenced participants, respectively, were included in these subgroups. The paper as a whole reports these results and caveats: Because no day 14 peak-response samples were available, repertoires were characterized only after the peak T cell response. Nearly half of unique spike-specific TCRs reportedly recognized epitopes outside regions mutated in the B.1.351 and B.1.1.7 variants. Vaccine-associated CD4 TCRs spanned the whole spike protein, with dominant responses in regions 160-218 and 743-854. Most participants were white British and females outnumbered males, and the authors suggested that clonal diversity may have been underestimated. After two AZD1222 doses, spike-specific TCR breadth and depth were significantly higher than at day 0 and than in MenACWY recipients. Conclusions about previously exposed vaccinees were limited because only six AZD1222 recipients were SARS-CoV-2 seropositive at baseline. The 56-69-year group was small, and its depth increase did not reach significance, likely because of low power.

The CDR3 holds 14 amino acids from the cysteine to the phenylalanine. Only the CDR3 DNA stays, 42 bases, in frame from base 1. Trimming takes 7 bases from V and 10 bases from J, and the germline ends sit 17 bases apart. CDR1 is given as SGHTA and CDR2 as FQGNSA, both from the germline V gene. The sequence links TRBV7-2 to TRBJ1-6; D gene: possibly TRBD1, on 6 matching bases. The source is an adult in good health. The sequenced sample was peripheral blood, obtained on day 0 of AZD1222 vaccination. The CDR3 protein is CASNKPGERSPLHF. The nucleotide sequence reads as follows: TGTGCCAGCAACAAACCAGGGGAAAGATCACCCCTCCACTTT.